The 3 T cell receptor beta chains presented below share a single source sample, sequenced in a study of CD8+ T cells in alopecia areata. Extraction and reverse transcription of RNA yielded cDNA as the sequencing template. This table comes from immunoSEQ multiplex PCR, and its TCRdb copy is limited to in-frame clones, with some not included. The repertoire holds 150,000 or so clones, with 50% to 75% as singletons. Treatment described: oral pan-JAK inhibitor, 5-10 mg twice daily. Sequences were derived from CD4+ T cells sorted from blood, sampled between weeks 55 and 65, from a patient treated with tofacitinib. These receptors originate from a human donor with alopecia areata.

The rearrangement uses TRBV18 and TRBJ2-7; TRBD1 agrees at 9 bases. The germline V gene encodes CDR1 KGHSH and CDR2 LQKENI. The ends lost 2 bases at V and 0 bases at J; junction bases unmatched: 5. The CDR3 runs 16 residues. DNA for the CDR3: TGTGCCAGCTCACCAGAAACAGGGGGCTACTCCTACGAGCAGTACTTC. Amino acid sequence: CASSPETGGYSYEQYF.

This clone appeared a few times. J is TRBJ1-2 and V is TRBV6-5; the D is unclear. The CDR3 runs to 15 residues. V was clipped by 0 bases and J by 2 bases, with 10 bases between them. CDR1 is MNHEY and CDR2 is SVGAGI in the germline V gene. CDR3: CASSYSPAPNYGYTF. The CDR3 DNA reads as TGTGCCAGCAGTTACTCTCCAGCACCAAACTATGGCTACACCTTC.

This clone turned up a few times. The rearrangement uses TRBV25-1 and TRBJ1-2; D gene uncertain. Trimming took off 2 bases at V and 4 bases at J, with 5 bases between the two ends. Germline V gene data show CDR1 as MGHDK and CDR2 as SYGVNS. This CDR3 is 12 amino acids long. CDR3 loop: CASSERSYGYTF. CDR3 sequence (DNA): TGTGCCAGCAGTGAACGGAGCTATGGCTACACCTTC.